Following are 14 T cell receptor beta chains from one sample sequenced in a study of radiotherapy plus CTLA-4 blockade in lung cancer. The protocol was immunoSEQ multiplex PCR, while the TCRdb copy is restricted to in-frame clones and leaves out a portion. The sample includes 50,000 to 60,000 clones, more than 60% of them seen just once. The sample in question was peripheral blood, obtained from a patient treated with radiotherapy plus ipilimumab. Source of these receptors: a human donor with non-small cell lung cancer who had a complete response to radiotherapy plus ipilimumab.

This clone appeared a few times. This sequence joins TRBV5-6 and TRBJ1-1; TRBD1 is a possible D gene (5 bases). The CDR3 extends over 14 amino acids. The V end was cut by 3 bases, the J end by 7 bases, with 16 bases between. The germline V gene encodes CDR1 SGHDT and CDR2 YYEEEE. The CDR3 spells CASSSSAGEVEAFF. The CDR3 DNA reads as TGTGCCAGCAGCTCTAGCGCGGGGGAAGTTGAAGCTTTCTTT.

Sample share makes this clone medium-sized. The chain carries TRBV10-2 and TRBJ1-5; tentatively, D is TRBD1 (5 bases). Looked up from germline, CDR1 is WSHSY and CDR2 is SAAADI. The V end was cut by 0 bases, the J end by 0 bases, with 9 bases between. The length of the CDR3 is 16 residues. The DNA of the CDR3 is TGCGCCAGCAGTGAGTCTCCAGGGAATAGCAATCAGCCCCAGCATTTT. As protein: CASSESPGNSNQPQHF.

This clone was seen a few times. This rearrangement joins TRBV5-6 to TRBJ2-5, with a tentative D call TRBD2 (5 bases). The CDR3 spans 13 residues. In germline, CDR1 is SGHDT, CDR2 YYEEEE. V was trimmed by 6 bases and J by 5 bases, leaving 14 bases between them. The CDR3 bases are TGTGCCAGCAACCACGGGGTTATTGAGACCCAGTACTTC. Its protein is CASNHGVIETQYF.

The V call is TRBV6-6, the J call TRBJ1-4; 9 bases fit TRBD1. The CDR3 has 16 residues. Germline CDR1 MNHNY, CDR2 SVGAGI (reference sequence). With 2 bases clipped from V and 6 bases from J, the junction kept 7 bases outside the gene matches. The CDR3 DNA is TGTGCCAGCAGTTACCCGTCCGGGACAGGGCATGAAAAACTGTTTTTT. It specifies CASSYPSGTGHEKLFF.

J is TRBJ2-3 and V is TRBV10-1; tentatively, D is TRBD2 (5 bases). Germline V gene lookup returns CDR1 WNHNN and CDR2 SYGVQD (reference sequence). V lost 3 bases, J lost 1 base, and 5 bases lay in between. This CDR3 comprises 13 residues. The CDR3 sequence is CASSEAGTDTQYF. The CDR3 region has the DNA TGCGCCAGCAGTGAAGCGGGCACAGATACGCAGTATTTT.

This chain uses TRBV16 with TRBJ1-1; the D is unclear. V was pared by 0 bases and J by 8 bases, with 13 bases between. CDR1 is KGHSY and CDR2 is FQNENV in the germline V gene. This CDR3 region has 14 residues. CDR3 sequence: CASSQSNLRQEAFF. CDR3 sequence (DNA): TGTGCCAGCAGCCAATCTAATCTGCGCCAAGAAGCTTTCTTT. Full variable domain (missing parts from reference TRBV16 and TRBJ1-1): GEEVAQTPKHLVRGEGQKAKLYCAPIKGHSYVFWYQQVLKNEFKFLISFQNENVFDETGMPKERFSAKCLPNSPCSLEIQATKLEDSAVYFCASSQSNLRQEAFFGQGTRLTVV.

The rearrangement uses TRBV5-4 and TRBJ1-4; weak D call: TRBD1 (5 bases). Germline values: CDR1 SGHNT, CDR2 YYREEE (reference sequence). The CDR3 totals 13 residues. Trimming took off 2 bases at V and 12 bases at J, with 14 bases between the two ends. The CDR3 is CASSFSETGELFF. For the CDR3, the DNA is TGTGCCAGCAGCTTTAGTGAGACGGGGGAACTGTTTTTT. Based on the CDR3 plus reference TRBV5-4 and TRBJ1-4, the full variable domain is ETGVTQSPTHLIKTRGQQVTLRCSSQSGHNTVSWYQQALGQGPQFIFQYYREEENGRGNFPPRFSGLQFPNYSSELNVNALELDDSALYLCASSFSETGELFFGSGTQLSVL.

This sequence joins TRBV7-2 and TRBJ2-6, with 8 bases matching TRBD1. This CDR3 spans 17 amino acids. V shed 5 bases and J 3 bases; nucleotides not matched to a gene: 9. Germline V gene lookup returns CDR1 SGHTA and CDR2 FQGNSA. The CDR3 region has the DNA TGTGCCAGCAGCGGCCAGGGGGCCCAGTTTGGGGCCAACGTCCTGACTTTC. It encodes CASSGQGAQFGANVLTF. The entire variable domain, with the rest obtained from reference TRBV7-2 and TRBJ2-6, is as follows: GAGVSQSPSNKVTEKGKDVELRCDPISGHTALYWYRQSLGQGLEFLIYFQGNSAPDKSGLPSDRFSAERTGGSVSTLTIQRTQQEDSAVYLCASSGQGAQFGANVLTFGAGSRLTVL.

This chain connects TRBV19 to TRBJ2-7, with 8 positions matching TRBD2. The CDR3 has 15 residues. Germline CDR1 reads LNHDA; CDR2 reads SQIVND (reference sequence). Trimming cost V 1 base and J 2 bases; bases outside gene matches: 4. The CDR3 DNA follows: TGTGCCAGTAGTATAGGTGGCGGGGGGACCTACGAGCAGTACTTC. This gives the protein CASSIGGGGTYEQYF.

The chain uses TRBV7-9 and TRBJ2-5; 7 bases line up with TRBD1. The J segment lost 0 bases and the V segment lost 4 bases, leaving 5 bases of the junction unmatched. Germline V gene sequence: CDR1 SEHNR, CDR2 FQNEAQ (reference sequence). This CDR3 is 15 amino acids long. CDR3: CASSSGQVYQETQYF. The CDR3 nucleotides are TGTGCCAGCAGCTCAGGACAGGTGTACCAAGAGACCCAGTACTTC. Looking up the rest from reference TRBV7-9 and TRBJ2-5 gives the full variable domain: DTGVSQNPRHKITKRGQNVTFRCDPISEHNRLYWYRQTLGQGPEFLTYFQNEAQLEKSRLLSDRFSAERPKGSFSTLEIQRTEQGDSAMYLCASSSGQVYQETQYFGPGTRLLVL.

There are a few counts of this clone. The sample holds other DNA sequences that translate to the same CDR3. The chain uses TRBV11-3 and TRBJ2-3, with 11 bases fitting TRBD2. Germline-derived CDR1 and CDR2 are SGHNT and YENEEA. The CDR3 runs 16 residues. V was pared by 4 bases and J by 2 bases, with 5 bases of the junction left unmatched. The CDR3 coding sequence is TGTGCCAGCAGCTCTTTAGCGGGAGGGCCCACAGATACGCAGTATTTT. Amino acids: CASSSLAGGPTDTQYF.

The J gene is TRBJ2-1, the V gene TRBV25-1; D may be TRBD2 (6 bases). Trimming stripped 3 bases from V and 8 bases from J, with 17 bases between. The CDR3 is made up of 15 amino acids. Germline assignment: CDR1 MGHDK and CDR2 SYGVNS. The CDR3 spells CASSDGTPWRDEQFF. The CDR3 DNA reads as TGTGCCAGCAGTGACGGGACTCCCTGGAGGGATGAGCAGTTCTTC.

This clone appeared a few times. The rearrangement joins TRBV10-3 to TRBJ1-3; no definite D call. The germline V gene has CDR1 ENHRY and CDR2 SYGVKD. The CDR3 covers 14 residues. Trimming cost V 6 bases and J 4 bases, with 13 bases left between them. The CDR3 spells CAIRAGSIGNTIYF. The CDR3 DNA follows: TGTGCCATCAGGGCCGGGTCCATAGGAAACACCATATATTTT.

The rearrangement links TRBV6-1 to TRBJ2-1, with 8 bases that match TRBD1. Germline V gene data show CDR1 as MNHNS and CDR2 as SASEGT. The V segment lost 5 bases and the J segment 8 bases; nucleotides outside the gene matches: 5. This CDR3 has 13 residues. CDR3 sequence reads: CASSSRGLDEQFF. CDR3 nucleotides: TGTGCCAGCAGTTCCAGGGGGCTTGATGAGCAGTTCTTC.